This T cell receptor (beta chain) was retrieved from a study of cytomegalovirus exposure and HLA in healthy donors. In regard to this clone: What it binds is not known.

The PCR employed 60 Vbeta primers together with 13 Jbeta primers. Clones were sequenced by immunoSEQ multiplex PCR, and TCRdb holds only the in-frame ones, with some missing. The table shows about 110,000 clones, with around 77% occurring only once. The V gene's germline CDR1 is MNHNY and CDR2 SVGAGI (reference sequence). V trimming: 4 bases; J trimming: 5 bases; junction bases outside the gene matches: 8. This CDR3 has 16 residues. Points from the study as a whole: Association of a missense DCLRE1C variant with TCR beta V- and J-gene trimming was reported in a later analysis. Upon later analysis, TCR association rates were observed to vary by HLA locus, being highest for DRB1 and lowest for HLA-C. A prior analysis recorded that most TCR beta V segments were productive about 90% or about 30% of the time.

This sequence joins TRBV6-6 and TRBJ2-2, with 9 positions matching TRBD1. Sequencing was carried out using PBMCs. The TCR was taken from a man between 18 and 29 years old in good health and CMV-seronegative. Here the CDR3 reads CASSWGGQGRTGELFF. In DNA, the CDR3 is TGTGCCAGCAGTTGGGGGGGACAGGGAAGGACCGGGGAGCTGTTTTTT.